Listed below are T cell receptor beta chains from one sample, sequenced in a study of CD8+CD57+ T cells in acquired aplastic anemia. TCRdb fed the reads into MiXCR, producing one record per CDR3 protein. Of under 200,000 distinct CDR3 sequences listed, 40% to 50% are singletons. Source material: sorted CD4+, CD8+, or CD8+CD57+ T cells (not recorded which) from PBMCs. All receptors come from a human donor with aplastic anemia. Both conserved end residues are part of each CDR3. D genes are given only for firm matches. Part of the rows lack a size; the others show once, few, many or a class for expanded clones.

cdr3_nt cdr3_aa clone_size d_call j_call v_call
TGCAGCGCAGGGGCTGGGGCCAACGTCCTGACTTTC CSAGAGANVLTF - - TRBJ2-6 TRBV29-1
TGTGCCACCAGTGATTCGAGCCTTCACACTGGAAACACCATATATTTT CATSDSSLHTGNTIYF - - TRBJ1-3 TRBV24-1
TGCAGTGCTGGAGATTTGGGCGGCACTGAAGCTTTCTTT CSAGDLGGTEAFF - - TRBJ1-1 TRBV20-1
TGCAGTGTTCCGGGCGGATATAAGTACGAGCAGTACTTC CSVPGGYKYEQYF many - TRBJ2-7 TRBV20-1
TGTGCCAGCAGCGCTGGGACAGGGTTTTTTGAGCCCCAGCATTTT CASSAGTGFFEPQHF - TRBD1 TRBJ1-5 TRBV7-9
TGCGCCAGCAGCTTGGAAGGACAGACAGATACGCAGTATTTT CASSLEGQTDTQYF - - TRBJ2-3 TRBV5-1
TGTGCCTGGAGTGTAGGTTTATCTGGAAACACCATATATTTT CAWSVGLSGNTIYF - - TRBJ1-3 TRBV30
TGTGCCAGCAGTTCTACAGGGGAGCGTGGCTACACCTTC CASSSTGERGYTF - TRBD1 TRBJ1-2 TRBV7-2
TGCGCCAGCCGCTTAGGGGGACCCCGCGGAGATACGCAGTATTTT CASRLGGPRGDTQYF - - TRBJ2-3 TRBV5-1
TGTGCCAGCAGCTTAGATGCGACCGGGGAGCTGTTTTTT CASSLDATGELFF - - TRBJ2-2 TRBV7-3
TGCGCCAGCAGCTTTAACCAGAACACTGAAGCTTTCTTT CASSFNQNTEAFF - - TRBJ1-1 TRBV5-1
TGTGCTAGTGGTTTGGTAGACACCGGGGAGCTGTTTTTT CASGLVDTGELFF many - TRBJ2-2 TRBV12-5
TGTGCCAGCAGTGCCAGCCCCGGGGGAAAACTGTTTTTT CASSASPGGKLFF - - TRBJ1-4 TRBV6-4
TGTGCCAGTAGGCCAGAGGGGCTGGGAGAGACCCAGTACTTC CASRPEGLGETQYF - - TRBJ2-5 TRBV19
TGTGCCAGCAAGGAGGAACCGCTCACTGAAGCTTTCTTT CASKEEPLTEAFF few - TRBJ1-1 TRBV7-8
TGTGCCAGTAGTATTTCCAGCTATAATGAAAAACTGTTTTTT CASSISSYNEKLFF once - TRBJ1-4 TRBV19
TGTGCCTGGAGTGTACAAAAGACAGGTATCTCTGGGGCCAACGTCCTGACTTTC CAWSVQKTGISGANVLTF few - TRBJ2-6 TRBV30
TGTGCCAGCAGTTTAGCAGGGGGTGGGCAGTTCTTC CASSLAGGGQFF - TRBD1 TRBJ2-1 TRBV7-8
TGTGCCAGCGGAGGATTACAAGAGACCCAGTACTTC CASGGLQETQYF - - TRBJ2-5 TRBV9
TGTGCCAGCAGCACCTACACAGATACGCAGTATTTT CASSTYTDTQYF few - TRBJ2-3 TRBV9
TGTGCCAGCGGTTATACCCCGTATGAGCAGTTCTTC CASGYTPYEQFF many - TRBJ2-1 TRBV12-3/TRBV12-4
TGTGCCAGCAGCCCTGTAAGTTATAGCAATCAGCCCCAGCATTTT CASSPVSYSNQPQHF - - TRBJ1-5 TRBV12-3/TRBV12-4
TGTGCCAGCAGCCCAAGTGGTGGGACACAAAATTCACCCCTCCACTTT CASSPSGGTQNSPLHF - - TRBJ1-6 TRBV11-1
TGTGCCAGCAGCTTGGGAAAAAACACTGAAGCTTTCTTT CASSLGKNTEAFF many - TRBJ1-1 TRBV5-8
TGCAGTGCTAGTGGTCCGACTGTCTACGAGCAGTACTTC CSASGPTVYEQYF - - TRBJ2-7 TRBV20-1
TGTGCCAGTAGTGTTCGACAGGGCGAGCAGTACTTC CASSVRQGEQYF - TRBD1 TRBJ2-7 TRBV19
TGCAGTGCTAGACTGAACAGGGTGGACACTGAAGCTTTCTTT CSARLNRVDTEAFF - - TRBJ1-1 TRBV20-1
TGTGCCAGCAGCGAATACGAAGTTGTCACTGAAGCTTTCTTT CASSEYEVVTEAFF once - TRBJ1-1 TRBV9
TGTGCCAGCAGCCCGGGACTAGCGGGAGGGCCCTACACAGATACGCAGTATTTT CASSPGLAGGPYTDTQYF few TRBD2 TRBJ2-3 TRBV11-2
TGTGCCAGCAGCCTCCGTAGGACGGGCAATGAGCAGTTCTTC CASSLRRTGNEQFF - - TRBJ2-1 TRBV11-1
TGTGCCAGCAGCGAGACAGGTTTTTACAACACCGGGGAGCTGTTTTTT CASSETGFYNTGELFF many - TRBJ2-2 TRBV11-1
TGTGCCAGCAGCCAAGAGTGGGGGCTAGCGGGAGGCAACTACGAGCAGTACTTC CASSQEWGLAGGNYEQYF - TRBD2 TRBJ2-7 TRBV3-1
TGCAGCGTTGCCTTATTGACTGAAGCTTTCTTT CSVALLTEAFF - - TRBJ1-1 TRBV29-1
TGTGCCAGCAGCGCCGGGGGGGGTTACAATGAGCAGTTCTTC CASSAGGGYNEQFF - TRBD2 TRBJ2-1 TRBV11-1
TGCAGCGTTCGTCCGGGAGGAGAGGGTGAGCAGTTCTTC CSVRPGGEGEQFF - TRBD2 TRBJ2-1 TRBV29-1
TGCAGTGCTAGAAAGACAGGGGATAATTCACCCCTCCACTTT CSARKTGDNSPLHF - TRBD1 TRBJ1-6 TRBV20-1
TGTGCCAGCAGTGATCGACAGGGATCCGGGGAGCTGTTTTTT CASSDRQGSGELFF - TRBD1 TRBJ2-2 TRBV2
TGTGCCAGCAGCCAAGAGATTGGGGGGGCTAACTATGGCTACACCTTC CASSQEIGGANYGYTF few - TRBJ1-2 TRBV4-2
TGTGCCAGCAGTGAGTTCGGACAGAGCACAGATACGCAGTATTTT CASSEFGQSTDTQYF - - TRBJ2-3 TRBV2
TGTGCCAGCAGCCCCCGGACAATCAATTCACCCCTCCACTTT CASSPRTINSPLHF few - TRBJ1-6 TRBV7-9
TGCGCCAGCAGCCAAGATGGCACTAGCAGCAATCGGGAGACCCAGTACTTC CASSQDGTSSNRETQYF - - TRBJ2-5 TRBV4-1
TGTGCCAGCAGTGAAGGGACAGCAGCCCATGAGCAGTTCTTC CASSEGTAAHEQFF - TRBD1 TRBJ2-1 TRBV25-1
TGTGCCAGCAGCCCCGGACGGCGGGAGACCCAGTACTTC CASSPGRRETQYF - - TRBJ2-5 TRBV7-2
TGCGCCAGCAGCCAAGAGGCACAGCCATACACAGATACGCAGTATTTT CASSQEAQPYTDTQYF many - TRBJ2-3 TRBV4-1
TGTGCCACCCGGGACAGGGGGCGGAGGAAGCAAGAGACCCAGTACTTC CATRDRGRRKQETQYF - TRBD1 TRBJ2-5 TRBV24-1
TGTGCCAGCAGCCCCCCCAGGGGGTTAGGAAACTACGAGCAGTACTTC CASSPPRGLGNYEQYF many TRBD1 TRBJ2-7 TRBV11-2
TGTGCCAGCAGTGAAGGATGGACAGGGGATTCACCCCTCCACTTT CASSEGWTGDSPLHF few TRBD1 TRBJ1-6 TRBV2
TGTGCCAGCCGTCCTCCGTTCGGCGAGCAGTACTTC CASRPPFGEQYF - - TRBJ2-7 TRBV2
TGTGCCAGCTCACCATATTCTGAGGATTTCTCCTACGAGCAGTACTTC CASSPYSEDFSYEQYF - - TRBJ2-7 TRBV18
TGCGCCAGCAGTGAGTCGATGTGGGTGGTAGGATCACCCCTCCACTTT CASSESMWVVGSPLHF few - TRBJ1-6 TRBV10-1
TGCGCCAGCAGCTCGTCAAACACTGAAGCTTTCTTT CASSSSNTEAFF many - TRBJ1-1 TRBV5-1
TGCAGTGTCCCGCGTGAATACCTCCGCAATGAGCAGTTCTTC CSVPREYLRNEQFF few - TRBJ2-1 TRBV20-1
TGTGCCACCAGTAAGGACAGCACCTCACCCCTCCACTTT CATSKDSTSPLHF - - TRBJ1-6 TRBV24-1
TGTGCCACCAGCAGGGGACAGGAAGGTTCACCCCTCCACTTT CATSRGQEGSPLHF - TRBD1 TRBJ1-6 TRBV15
TGTGCCTGGACTCCGGGACAGGGTCGCACTGAAGCTTTCTTT CAWTPGQGRTEAFF - TRBD1 TRBJ1-1 TRBV30
TGTGCCACCAGCAGAGAGGCGGTGAACACTGAAGCTTTCTTT CATSREAVNTEAFF - - TRBJ1-1 TRBV15
TGCAGTGCTAGCCCGAGGGATAGCAATCAGCCCCAGCATTTT CSASPRDSNQPQHF once - TRBJ1-5 TRBV20-1